These 26 T cell receptor beta chains were sequenced from one sample in a study of molecular identifiers for immune sequencing clone quantification. TCRdb reanalysed the PCR reads using MiXCR and keeps one entry per CDR3 protein. The data contain 60,000 to 80,000 distinct CDR3 sequences, around a sixth of them seen just once; the ten biggest clones take up around 1.5%. Sequencing was done on a sample of naive CD8+ T cells from blood, with Jurkat cell RNA spiked in. Subset meaning: FACS-sorted CD8+CD4-CCR7+CD45RA+ naive T cells. The source of these receptors is a human donor in good health. Some libraries in this study had Jurkat cell RNA spiked in.

This chain links TRBV27 with TRBJ1-6; 8 bases match TRBD1. CDR1 is MNHEY and CDR2 is SMNVEV in the germline V gene (reference sequence). Losses at the gene ends were 5 bases for V and 8 bases for J; bases not matched to a gene: 11. This CDR3 comprises 16 residues. The CDR3 region is CASSPIGQGWDSPLHF. The CDR3, as DNA: TGTGCCAGCAGTCCTATCGGACAGGGATGGGATTCACCCCTCCACTTT.

J is TRBJ2-2 and V is TRBV28, with a possible D match to TRBD2 (5 bases). CDR1 is MDHEN, CDR2 SYDVKM, per germline. V was shortened by 5 bases and J by 0 bases, with 19 bases between the two germline ends. CDR3 length: 18 residues. CDR3 in DNA: TGTGCCAGCAGTGGACGTCTGAGGGCAGTACCGAACACCGGGGAGCTGTTTTTT. Translating gives CASSGRLRAVPNTGELFF.

This clonotype was observed many times. The J gene is TRBJ2-1, the V gene TRBV4-1; 11 nucleotides line up with TRBD2. The CDR3 extends over 17 amino acids. Germline V gives CDR1 MGHRA, CDR2 YSYEKL. The ends lost 5 bases at V and 3 bases at J; junction bases unmatched: 9. In DNA, the CDR3 is TGCGCCAGCAGCACGCTGGGACTAGCGGACAACTACAATGAGCAGTTCTTC. It codes for CASSTLGLADNYNEQFF.

Worth noting for this clonotype: A much larger clone lies a single base off, so this may be a read error. The chain uses TRBV27 and TRBJ1-2; D is perhaps TRBD1 (6 bases). V lost 6 bases to trimming and J lost 5 bases, with 25 bases between them. Germline values: CDR1 MNHEY, CDR2 SMNVEV (reference sequence). The length of the CDR3 is 17 residues. As DNA, the CDR3 is TGTGCCAGCAGGCTTGGACAGCCAAACTACCCAGGGTATGGCTACACCTTC. Its translation: CASRLGQPNYPGYGYTF.

This clonotype was detected ten times or more. The chain employs TRBV4-3 and TRBJ2-7, with unresolved D. V shed 0 bases and J shed 0 bases, with 9 bases lying between them. The germline V gene has CDR1 LGHNA and CDR2 YSLEER. This CDR3 is built from 15 residues. CDR3 loop: CASSQDYGSSYEQYF. CDR3 DNA sequence: TGCGCCAGCAGCCAAGATTACGGTAGCTCCTACGAGCAGTACTTC.

Ten or more counts support this clonotype. V usage is TRBV7-9 and J usage is TRBJ2-3; a possible D gene is TRBD2 (5 bases). Germline V gene lookup returns CDR1 SEHNR and CDR2 FQNEAQ (reference sequence). The CDR3 has 12 amino acids. With 5 bases removed from V and 5 bases from J, the gap between germline ends came to 8 bases. The chain's CDR3 is CASSPTRDTQYF. CDR3 DNA: TGTGCCAGCAGCCCCACTAGAGATACGCAGTATTTT.

J is TRBJ2-1 and V is TRBV4-1; weak D call: TRBD2 (6 bases). Looked up from germline, CDR1 is MGHRA and CDR2 is YSYEKL. The CDR3 has 16 amino acids. Trimming took 0 bases from V and 3 from J, leaving 12 bases between them. This CDR3 reads CASSQDRAGNYNEQFF. Written as DNA, the CDR3 is TGCGCCAGCAGCCAAGATCGGGCGGGGAACTACAATGAGCAGTTCTTC.

As for this clonotype: Given a much more abundant clone one base away, this may be a read error. This rearrangement joins TRBV6-1 to TRBJ2-6, with D possibly matching TRBD1 (5 bases). The CDR3 spans 16 residues. CDR1 and CDR2 (germline): MNHNS, SASEGT. The CDR3 nucleotides are TGTGCCAGCAGACCCTCTCAGCGCTCTGGGGCCAACGCCCTGACTTTC. Protein: CASRPSQRSGANALTF.

This clonotype has ten or more counts. The J gene is TRBJ2-3, the V gene TRBV21-1; the D segment call TRBD2 is taken from the table without a DNA check. TRBV21-1 is annotated as a pseudogene. The CDR3 contains 18 residues. DNA for the CDR3: TGTGCCAGCAGCAAAGAGAGGGACTTAGCTTGGGTCACAGATACGCAGTATTTT. Translation gives CASSKERDLAWVTDTQYF.

This clonotype has at least ten counts. The gene calls are TRBV20-1 and TRBJ2-3, with TRBD2 identical over 10 bases. Unmatched junction bases numbered 8, after V lost 0 bases and J lost 2 bases. CDR1 is DFQATT and CDR2 is SNEGSKA in the germline V gene (reference sequence). This CDR3 has 17 amino acids. CDR3: CSARDLKAGGPTDTQYF. In nucleotides, the CDR3 is TGCAGTGCTAGAGATTTAAAAGCGGGAGGGCCCACAGATACGCAGTATTTT.

The sample holds many counts of this clonotype. This rearrangement joins TRBV6-4 to TRBJ2-6; TRBD1 is a possible D gene (6 bases). The CDR3 spans 16 residues. Germline V gene data show CDR1 as MRHNA and CDR2 as SNTAGT. V gave up 3 bases and J gave up 2 bases, with 11 bases separating them. The CDR3 coding sequence is TGTGCCAGCAGTGATTTATACAGGGCTGGGGCCAACGTCCTGACTTTC. This sequence encodes CASSDLYRAGANVLTF.

As concerns this clonotype: With a much larger clone just one base away, this may be a read error. The rearrangement uses TRBV14 and TRBJ2-7; D not resolved. Trimming took off 0 bases at V and 6 bases at J, with 6 bases between the two ends. The CDR3 contains 12 residues. Germline assignment: CDR1 SGHDN and CDR2 FVKESK. CDR3 bases: TGTGCCAGCAGCCAAGATTACAGCGAGCAGTACTTC. It yields the protein CASSQDYSEQYF.

The sample holds a few counts of this clonotype. The chain employs TRBV20-1 and TRBJ2-1; TRBD2 agrees at 10 bases. J lost 0 bases, V lost 0 bases, and 8 bases had no gene match. Per the germline V gene, CDR1 is DFQATT and CDR2 is SNEGSKA (reference sequence). The CDR3 length is 18 residues. The CDR3 is CSARDLAASGSSYNEQFF. Written as DNA, the CDR3 is TGCAGTGCTAGAGATCTCGCGGCTAGCGGGAGCTCCTACAATGAGCAGTTCTTC.

This clonotype occurred once. Since a much larger clone is just one base distant, this may be a read error. The chain carries TRBV15 and TRBJ2-1; D gene uncertain. Germline V CDR1 and CDR2: LNHNV, YYDKDF (reference sequence). CDR3 length: 13 amino acids. The CDR3 bases are TGTGCCACCAGCAGACAGACCGCTAATGGGCAGTTCTTC. Its protein product is CATSRQTANGQFF.

The CDR3 nucleotides are TGCGCCAGCAGGGCGAAGGATGGCTCCTACAATGAGCAGTTCTTC. It specifies CASRAKDGSYNEQFF. This chain joins TRBV5-1 and TRBJ2-1; D gene unclear. The CDR3 has 15 amino acids. The V end lost 5 bases, the J end lost 0 bases, and 12 bases lay between the germline ends. Germline V lookup: CDR1 SGHRS, CDR2 YFSETQ. Filled out from reference TRBV5-1 and TRBJ2-1, the complete variable domain reads KAGVTQTPRYLIKTRGQQVTLSCSPISGHRSVSWYQQTPGQGLQFLFEYFSETQRNKGNFPGRFSGRQFSNSRSEMNVSTLELGDSALYLCASRAKDGSYNEQFFGPGTRLTVL.

A remark on this clonotype: A single base separates this from a much larger clone, so it may be a read error. In this CDR3 the conserved last residue, phenylalanine or tryptophan, is missing, so a read error is likely. The chain carries TRBV13 and TRBJ1-2; D remains ambiguous. This CDR3 contains 15 residues. Germline CDR1 reads PRHDT; CDR2 reads FYEKMQ (reference sequence). With 5 bases removed from V and 4 bases from J, the gap between germline ends came to 17 bases. The DNA for the CDR3 is TGTGCCAGCAGCCCAGCTGGTGCCCCCGTCTATGGCTACACCTCC. This sequence encodes CASSPAGAPVYGYTS.

This clonotype was seen at least ten times. The chain has TRBV7-9 and TRBJ2-1; weak D call: TRBD2 (5 bases). Looked up from germline, CDR1 is SEHNR and CDR2 is FQNEAQ (reference sequence). CDR3 length: 16 amino acids. Trimming left V 3 bases short and J 5 bases short, with 17 bases between. Written as DNA, the CDR3 is TGTGCCAGCAGCTTGAAAGCGGAGAATATGAACAATGAGCAGTTCTTC. Its protein is CASSLKAENMNNEQFF.

This clonotype was found many times. The chain combines TRBV7-2 with TRBJ1-1; D uncertain. This CDR3 has 15 amino acids. Germline V gives CDR1 SGHTA, CDR2 FQGNSA. Deletions cut 1 base from V and 1 base from J, with 10 bases between. CDR3 sequence reads: CASSLVRGSNTEAFF. CDR3 DNA: TGTGCCAGCAGCTTAGTACGAGGGTCGAACACTGAAGCTTTCTTT. Combining the CDR3 with reference TRBV7-2 and TRBJ1-1 gives the whole variable domain GAGVSQSPSNKVTEKGKDVELRCDPISGHTALYWYRQSLGQGLEFLIYFQGNSAPDKSGLPSDRFSAERTGGSVSTLTIQRTQQEDSAVYLCASSLVRGSNTEAFFGQGTRLTVV.

This clonotype came up a few times. V is TRBV7-7 and J is TRBJ2-1; 10 positions agree with TRBD2. CDR1 is SSHAT and CDR2 is FNYEAQ in the germline V gene (reference sequence). Unmatched junction bases numbered 4, after V lost 2 bases and J lost 3 bases. The length of the CDR3 is 16 residues. The DNA for the CDR3 is TGTGCCAGCAGCTTACGCCTAGCGGGGGACTACAATGAGCAGTTCTTC. The encoded protein is CASSLRLAGDYNEQFF.

This chain uses TRBV13 with TRBJ1-6; TRBD1 matches 11 bases. The CDR3 is made up of 15 amino acids. The V gene end was trimmed by 5 bases and the J gene end by 10 bases; junction bases not matched to a gene: 7. CDR1 PRHDT and CDR2 FYEKMQ come from the germline V gene (reference sequence). The CDR3 DNA reads TGTGCCAGCAGCCACCGGACAGGGGGCCTCTCACCCCTCCACTTT. This sequence encodes CASSHRTGGLSPLHF.

A word on this clonotype: The germline gene is not matched at one end of the junction; a read error may be the cause. The V call is TRBV27, the J call TRBJ2-5; 9 bases match TRBD2. Germline V CDR1 and CDR2: MNHEY, SMNVEV (reference sequence). The CDR3 totals 16 residues. CDR3 sequence: CASRLSSGGLQETQYF. The CDR3 nucleotides are TGTGCCAGCCGTTTAAGTAGCGGGGGTCTCCAAGAGACCCAGTACTTC.

With respect to this clonotype: This may be a read error, as it is one base from a much larger clone. The chain uses TRBV14 and TRBJ2-7; D not certain. This CDR3 region has 12 residues. The V end lost 8 bases, the J end lost 3 bases, and 11 bases lay between the germline ends. Germline CDR1 and CDR2: SGHDN and FVKESK. CDR3 sequence: CASGPGDYEQYF. The CDR3, as DNA: TGTGCCAGCGGCCCCGGAGACTACGAGCAGTACTTC.

There are many counts of this clonotype. The V and J genes are TRBV30 and TRBJ2-7; 8 bases map to TRBD2. J lost 3 bases, V lost 6 bases, and 7 bases had no gene match. This CDR3 has 13 residues. Germline CDR1 reads GTSNPN; CDR2 reads SVGIG (reference sequence). CDR3 nucleotides: TGTGCCTGCACTAGCGGAAGTTACTACGAGCAGTACTTC. Amino acids: CACTSGSYYEQYF.

This clonotype was detected ten times or more. The chain combines TRBV3-1 with TRBJ2-1, with 11 bases matching TRBD2. CDR1 is LGHDT, CDR2 YNNKEL, per germline (reference sequence). V dropped 4 bases and J dropped 7; count of bases not matched to a gene: 15. This CDR3 has 18 residues. The CDR3 region has the DNA TGTGCCAGCAGCCCCGAGCGACTAGCGGGATTTGGTGGGAATGAGCAGTTCTTC. This translates into CASSPERLAGFGGNEQFF.

This clonotype was seen many times. The chain combines TRBV20-1 with TRBJ2-3, with TRBD2 matching 10 bases. The CDR3 is made up of 16 amino acids. Germline V CDR1 and CDR2: DFQATT, SNEGSKA (reference sequence). The ends lost 0 bases at V and 2 bases at J; junction bases unmatched: 5. The CDR3: CSARDTSGDFTDTQYF. In DNA form, the CDR3 reads TGCAGTGCTAGAGATACTAGCGGGGATTTCACAGATACGCAGTATTTT.

This clonotype was observed at least ten times. CDR3 bases: TGTGCCTGGAGTGCAGGGGCAGGAGCCTACGAGCAGTACTTC. Translating gives CAWSAGAGAYEQYF. The chain links TRBV30 to TRBJ2-7, with a weak D call TRBD1 (6 bases). This CDR3 comprises 14 residues. V shed 1 base and J shed 2 bases, with 12 bases lying between them. The germline gives CDR1 GTSNPN, CDR2 SVGIG (reference sequence).